A single sample gave rise to the 2 T cell receptor beta chains below, sequenced in a study of shared clonotypes between healthy human individuals. CD45RO-negative, CCR7-selected cells formed the naive CD8 fraction, which excluded terminally differentiated effector memory CD45RA+ cells. Sequencing used immunoSEQ multiplex PCR; TCRdb keeps in-frame clones, though not all of them. The profile shows about 2.1 million clones, under 95% of them singletons. The sequencing input was naive CD8+ T cells from PBMCs. Every receptor here comes from a man between 18 and 35 years old in good health. Some clones in this sample may be carry-over from other donors' samples.

The genes are TRBV6-5 and TRBJ2-7, with 7 bases identical to TRBD1. Germline-derived CDR1 and CDR2 are MNHEY and SVGAGI. The CDR3 contains 15 residues. The junction had 6 bases not matched to a gene; V was cut back by 2 bases and J by 2 bases. For the CDR3, the DNA is TGTGCCAGCAGTTACCTCGGGACAGAGACCTACGAGCAGTACTTC. Amino acids: CASSYLGTETYEQYF.

In regard to this clone: Other DNA sequences from this sample encode an identical CDR3 as well. The rearrangement joins TRBV28 to TRBJ2-5, with a weak D call TRBD2 (6 bases). The J call is doubtful: the DNA matches TRBJ2-7 better. Germline CDR1 reads MDHEN; CDR2 reads SYDVKM. CDR3 length equals 12 residues. Here the CDR3 reads CASSLRGYEQYF. The CDR3 DNA sequence: TGTGCCAGCAGTTTGCGGGGCTACGAGCAGTACTTC.